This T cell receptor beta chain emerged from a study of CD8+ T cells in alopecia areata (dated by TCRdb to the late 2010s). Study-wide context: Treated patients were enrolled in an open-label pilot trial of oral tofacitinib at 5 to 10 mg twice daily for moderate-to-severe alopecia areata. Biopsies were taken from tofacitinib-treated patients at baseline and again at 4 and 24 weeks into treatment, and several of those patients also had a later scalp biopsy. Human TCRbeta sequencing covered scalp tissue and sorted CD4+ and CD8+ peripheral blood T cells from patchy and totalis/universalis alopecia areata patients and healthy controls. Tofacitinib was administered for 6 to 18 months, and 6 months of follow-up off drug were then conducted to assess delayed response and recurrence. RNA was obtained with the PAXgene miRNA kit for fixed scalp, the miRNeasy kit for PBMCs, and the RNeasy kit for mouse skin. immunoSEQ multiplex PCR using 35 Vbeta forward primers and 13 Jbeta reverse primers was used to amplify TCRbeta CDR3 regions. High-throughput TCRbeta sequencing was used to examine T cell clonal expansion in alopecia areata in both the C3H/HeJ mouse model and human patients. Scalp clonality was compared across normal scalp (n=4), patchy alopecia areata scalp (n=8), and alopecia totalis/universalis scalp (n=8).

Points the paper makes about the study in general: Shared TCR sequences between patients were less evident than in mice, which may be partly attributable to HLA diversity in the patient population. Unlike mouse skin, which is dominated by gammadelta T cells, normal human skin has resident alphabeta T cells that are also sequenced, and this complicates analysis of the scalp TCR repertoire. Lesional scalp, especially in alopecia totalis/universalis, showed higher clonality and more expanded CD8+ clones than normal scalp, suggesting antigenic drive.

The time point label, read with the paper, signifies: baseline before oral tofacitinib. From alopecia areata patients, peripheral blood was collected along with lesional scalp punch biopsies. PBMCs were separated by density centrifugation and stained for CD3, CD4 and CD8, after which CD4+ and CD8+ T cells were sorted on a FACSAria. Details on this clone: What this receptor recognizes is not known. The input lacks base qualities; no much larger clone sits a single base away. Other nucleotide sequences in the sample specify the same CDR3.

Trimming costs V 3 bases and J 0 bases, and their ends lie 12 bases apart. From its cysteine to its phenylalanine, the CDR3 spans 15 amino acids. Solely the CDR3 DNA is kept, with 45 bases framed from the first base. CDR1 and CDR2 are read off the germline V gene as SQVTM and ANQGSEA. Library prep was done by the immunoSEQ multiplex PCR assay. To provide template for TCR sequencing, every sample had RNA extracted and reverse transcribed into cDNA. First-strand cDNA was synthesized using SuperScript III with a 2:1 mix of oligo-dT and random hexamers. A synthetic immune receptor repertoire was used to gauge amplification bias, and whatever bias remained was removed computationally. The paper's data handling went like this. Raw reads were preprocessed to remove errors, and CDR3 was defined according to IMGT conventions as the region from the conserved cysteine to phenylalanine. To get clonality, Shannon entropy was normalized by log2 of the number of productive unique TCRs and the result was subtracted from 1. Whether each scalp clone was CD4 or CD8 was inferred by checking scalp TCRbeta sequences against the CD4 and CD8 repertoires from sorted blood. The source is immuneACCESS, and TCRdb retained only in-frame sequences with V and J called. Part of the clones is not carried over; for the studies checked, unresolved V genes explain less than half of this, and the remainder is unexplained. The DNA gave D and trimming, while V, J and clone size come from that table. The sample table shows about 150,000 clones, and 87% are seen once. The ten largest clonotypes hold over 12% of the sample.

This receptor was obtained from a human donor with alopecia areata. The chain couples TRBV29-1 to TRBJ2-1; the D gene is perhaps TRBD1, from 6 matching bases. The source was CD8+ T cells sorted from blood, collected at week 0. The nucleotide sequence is TGCAGCGTTGAGTACACAGGGAGCTCCTACAATGAGCAGTTCTTC. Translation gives CSVEYTGSSYNEQFF.